A single sample is the source of the 6 T cell receptor beta chains below, sequenced in a study of T-cell memory formation after mild COVID-19. Each CDR3 protein gets one entry after TCRdb re-called the 5' RACE reads with MiXCR. The table lists 160,000 or so distinct CDR3 sequences, roughly a third of them singletons. What was sequenced was PBMCs or a T cell subset sorted from them (not recorded which). These receptors came from an adult woman who had mild COVID-19 (a few samples of this study predate the infection). Cell type and time point are not known.

CDR3 loop: CASSKTGTGVYNEQFF. CDR3 DNA sequence: TGTGCCAGCAGCAAAACCGGGACTGGGGTCTACAATGAGCAGTTCTTC. V and J are TRBV27 and TRBJ2-1; tentatively, D is TRBD2 (6 bases). Germline V gene lookup returns CDR1 MNHEY and CDR2 SMNVEV (reference sequence). The CDR3 covers 16 residues. The V end lost 6 bases, the J end lost 3 bases, and 18 bases lay between the germline ends.

The chain recombines TRBV5-1 with TRBJ1-5, with a tentative D call TRBD1 (6 bases). This CDR3 is built from 14 residues. The V gene lost 5 bases and the J gene lost 6 bases, with 15 bases spanning the gap. Germline CDR1 is SGHRS and CDR2 is YFSETQ. CDR3 residues: CASRAAGEGQPQHF. The CDR3 DNA reads TGCGCCAGCAGGGCGGCAGGGGAGGGTCAGCCCCAGCATTTT. The complete variable domain, with remaining parts taken from reference TRBV5-1 and TRBJ1-5, reads KAGVTQTPRYLIKTRGQQVTLSCSPISGHRSVSWYQQTPGQGLQFLFEYFSETQRNKGNFPGRFSGRQFSNSRSEMNVSTLELGDSALYLCASRAAGEGQPQHFGDGTRLSIL.

V gene TRBV4-2 combines with J gene TRBJ1-5; tentatively, D is TRBD1 (5 bases). V was cut by 0 bases and J by 2 bases, with 8 bases left in between. The CDR3 covers 15 residues. Per germline, CDR1 LGHNA and CDR2 YNFKEQ. This CDR3 is CASSQEGLRNQPQHF. The CDR3 bases are TGTGCCAGCAGCCAAGAGGGACTGCGCAATCAGCCCCAGCATTTT.

This rearrangement joins TRBV20-1 to TRBJ1-2, with 9 nucleotides matching TRBD1. The CDR3 is 15 residues long. CDR1 and CDR2 from the germline V gene are DFQATT and SNEGSKA (reference sequence). Unmatched junction bases numbered 10, after V lost 6 bases and J lost 2 bases. The CDR3 region is CSAPGQGSLNYGYTF. The CDR3 nucleotides are TGCAGTGCCCCGGGACAGGGAAGTCTAAACTATGGCTACACCTTC.

This sequence joins TRBV7-9 and TRBJ1-1, with D possibly matching TRBD1 (5 bases). Per the germline V gene, CDR1 is SEHNR and CDR2 is FQNEAQ (reference sequence). The CDR3 contains 15 residues. Between the trimmed V and J ends, which lost 5 bases and 4 bases, there was a span of 17 bases. The CDR3 DNA sequence: TGTGCCAGCAGCCCCCAACAGGAAATTGGCACTGAAGCTTTCTTT. This gives the protein CASSPQQEIGTEAFF. The full variable domain, rest sourced from reference TRBV7-9 and TRBJ1-1, is DTGVSQNPRHKITKRGQNVTFRCDPISEHNRLYWYRQTLGQGPEFLTYFQNEAQLEKSRLLSDRFSAERPKGSFSTLEIQRTEQGDSAMYLCASSPQQEIGTEAFFGQGTRLTVV.

This clonotype was counted a few times. The chain couples TRBV5-6 to TRBJ2-4; perhaps D is TRBD1 or TRBD2 (6 bases each). CDR1 SGHDT and CDR2 YYEEEE come from the germline V gene. The CDR3 extends over 16 amino acids. V lost 5 bases to trimming and J lost 8 bases, with 23 bases between them. This CDR3 reads CASSSAGGTHGYIQYF. CDR3 nucleotides: TGTGCCAGCAGTTCTGCTGGGGGGACACACGGGTACATTCAGTACTTC.